This is a list of T cell receptor beta chains from one sample in a study of blood T cell repertoires in COVID-19. Profiled with immunoSEQ multiplex PCR; TCRdb holds only in-frame clones, not every one. The data hold a few hundred thousand clones, with approximately 90% observed a single time. Material for sequencing was PBMCs or T cells enriched from blood (not recorded which). The receptors stem from a woman in her 40s who had recovered from COVID-19. The CDR3 runs from the conserved cysteine through the conserved F or W. A D gene is named only where the DNA matches it firmly. Rows give clone size only sometimes, using once, few, many, or a class for an expanded clone.

clone_size	d_call	j_call	v_call	cdr3_aa	cdr3_nt
.	TRBD1	TRBJ2-7	TRBV5-6	CASSRDRVSYEQYF	TGTGCCAGCAGCAGGGACAGGGTTTCCTACGAGCAGTACTTC
.	.	TRBJ1-2	TRBV21-1	CASSGRSSYGYTF	TGTGCCAGCTCGGGTAGGAGCTCCTATGGCTACACCTTC
.	.	TRBJ1-2	TRBV19	CASSPLQGINGYTF	TGTGCCAGTAGTCCCCTGCAGGGGATCAATGGCTACACCTTC
.	.	TRBJ1-1	TRBV19	CASTIQGPDTEAFF	TGTGCCAGTACCATACAGGGTCCAGACACTGAAGCTTTCTTT
once	.	TRBJ1-1	TRBV28	CASRRSNLMNTEAFF	TGTGCCAGCAGACGGAGTAATCTCATGAACACTGAAGCTTTCTTT
.	TRBD1	TRBJ1-2	TRBV7-9	CASSSREQGQSNYGYTF	TGTGCCAGCAGCTCGAGGGAACAGGGACAGTCTAACTATGGCTACACCTTC
.	.	TRBJ2-7	TRBV28	CASSLWQGRDEQYF	TGTGCCAGCAGTTTATGGCAGGGGAGGGACGAGCAGTACTTC
.	.	TRBJ2-3	TRBV15	CATSRGGLEDTQYF	TGTGCCACCAGCAGAGGGGGGCTCGAAGATACGCAGTATTTT
.	TRBD1	TRBJ2-2	TRBV6-4	CASSPKDRGDTGELFF	TGTGCCAGCAGTCCCAAGGACAGGGGGGACACCGGGGAGCTGTTTTTT
.	.	TRBJ2-1	TRBV5-8	CASSPLLGSNEQFF	TGTGCCAGCAGCCCCCTACTAGGGAGCAATGAGCAGTTCTTC
few	.	TRBJ1-1	TRBV11-3	CASSFQQVEAFF	TGTGCCAGCAGCTTTCAACAGGTTGAAGCTTTCTTT
.	.	TRBJ2-2	TRBV7-9	CASSFRTGGTGELFF	TGTGCCAGCAGCTTTCGAACCGGAGGTACCGGGGAGCTGTTTTTT
.	.	TRBJ1-3	TRBV15	CATSSPRAGGNTIYF	TGTGCCACCAGCAGTCCGAGGGCGGGAGGAAACACCATATATTTT
.	TRBD2	TRBJ2-3	TRBV29-1	CSVISGGSTDTQYF	TGCAGCGTTATTAGCGGGGGTAGCACAGATACGCAGTATTTT
.	.	TRBJ2-6	TRBV30	CAWSVIPGSGANVLTF	TGTGCCTGGAGTGTAATACCAGGGTCTGGGGCCAACGTCCTGACTTTC
.	TRBD1	TRBJ2-1	TRBV19	CASSGGTGYYNEQFF	TGTGCCAGTAGCGGGGGGACAGGGTACTACAATGAGCAGTTCTTC
few	TRBD1	TRBJ1-2	TRBV3-1/TRBV3-2	CASSHSPRTGNGYTF	TGTGCCAGCAGCCATTCGCCCAGGACAGGGAACGGCTACACCTTC
.	TRBD1	TRBJ1-2	TRBV5-1	CASSFGTGGGGTF	TGCGCCAGCAGCTTCGGGACAGGGGGCGGAGGAACCTTC
.	.	TRBJ1-2	TRBV3-1/TRBV3-2	CASSPSGMNYGYTF	TGTGCCAGCAGCCCCTCAGGCATGAACTATGGCTACACCTTC
.	TRBD2	TRBJ2-2	TRBV28	CASSSSGLAGGYTGELFF	TGTGCCAGCAGTTCCTCGGGACTAGCGGGAGGCTACACCGGGGAGCTGTTTTTT
.	.	TRBJ1-1	TRBV11-3	CASSLKNTEAFF	TGTGCCAGCAGCCTAAAAAACACTGAAGCTTTCTTT
.	TRBD2	TRBJ2-3	TRBV4-1	CASSQVGPAGRGTTDTQYF	TGCGCCAGCAGCCAAGTAGGTCCGGCGGGGCGGGGGACCACAGATACGCAGTATTTT
.	TRBD1	TRBJ2-5	TRBV23-1	CASSQMDRQETQYF	TGCGCCAGCAGTCAAATGGACAGGCAAGAGACCCAGTACTTC
.	.	TRBJ2-5	TRBV27	CASNEWGRETQYF	TGTGCCAGCAATGAATGGGGGCGAGAGACCCAGTACTTC
.	.	TRBJ1-4	TRBV4-3	CASSQDPAGSATNEKLFF	TGCGCCAGCAGCCAAGATCCGGCAGGGTCGGCAACTAATGAAAAACTGTTTTTT
.	.	TRBJ1-1	TRBV7-9	CASSLPGGPTEAFF	TGTGCCAGCAGCTTACCCGGGGGGCCCACTGAAGCTTTCTTT
few	.	TRBJ2-1	TRBV6-5	CASSLQAGTFRDEQFF	TGTGCCAGCAGTTTACAAGCCGGGACATTTAGGGATGAGCAGTTCTTC
.	TRBD1	TRBJ1-5	TRBV19	CASSSGQGAGQPQHF	TGTGCCAGTAGTTCAGGACAGGGGGCGGGTCAGCCCCAGCATTTT
.	TRBD1	TRBJ2-7	TRBV7-9	CASSVTGGAYEQYF	TGTGCCAGCAGCGTGACAGGGGGGGCCTACGAGCAGTACTTC